This T cell receptor beta chain was observed in a study of cytomegalovirus exposure and HLA in healthy donors. This clone has more than one count but fewer than ten. V was cut by 1 base and J by 1 base, with 11 bases left in between. Looked up from germline, CDR1 is LGHNA and CDR2 is YSLEER. The CDR3 has 15 residues. The PCR was carried out with 60 Vbeta primers and 13 Jbeta primers. Assay: immunoSEQ multiplex PCR; the TCRdb copy retains only in-frame clones and omits some. The sample has 55,000 to 70,000 clones, about 83% seen once; the top ten hold less than 2%. The sequenced sample was PBMCs. The clonotype originates from a human donor in good health. The V gene is TRBV4-3, the J gene TRBJ2-7, with D perhaps matching TRBD2 (6 bases). The CDR3 nucleotides read TGCGCCAGCAGCCAAGGATACGGGGGTTCCTACGAGCAGTACTTC. Encoded protein: CASSQGYGGSYEQYF.